Listed below are T cell receptor beta chains from one sample, sequenced in a study of T cell changes during pregnancy in multiple sclerosis. Repertoires were generated with immunoSEQ multiplex PCR, while TCRdb's copy carries only in-frame clones and drops some. The table records tens of thousands of clones, 85% to 95% of them present only once. Sample: peripheral blood, taken in the third trimester of pregnancy. Every receptor here comes from a female donor in good health, enrolled as a control in a pregnancy study. Both conserved end residues are part of each CDR3. A D gene is named only where the DNA matches it firmly. The size field is filled for only some rows; it gives once, few, many or a size class.

>TRBJ2-7|TRBV6-5|-|-
TGTGTCAGCAGCCGGGTCCAGACCTCCTACGAGCAGTACTTC
CVSSRVQTSYEQYF
>TRBJ1-4|TRBV19|-|-
TGTGCCAGTAGTAGTCAGGTGGCAACTAATGAAAAACTGTTTTTT
CASSSQVATNEKLFF
>TRBJ2-1|TRBV7-9|TRBD1|-
TGTGCCAGCAGCCCACAGACAGGGGACCCCAACAATGAGCAGTTCTTC
CASSPQTGDPNNEQFF
>TRBJ1-4|TRBV4-1|TRBD1|few
TGCGCCAGCAGCCAAGCTGGGACAGGGAATGAAAAACTGTTTTTT
CASSQAGTGNEKLFF
>TRBJ1-1|TRBV6-6|TRBD1|once
TGTGCCAGCAGTTATCCGGGACAGATGAACACTGAAGCTTTCTTT
CASSYPGQMNTEAFF
>TRBJ1-3|TRBV7-2|TRBD1|-
TGTGCCAGCAGCCCGGGACAGGGTTACACCATATATTTT
CASSPGQGYTIYF
>TRBJ1-5|TRBV19|-|-
TGTGCCAGTAGTATTGGTAGATACAATCAGCCCCAGCATTTT
CASSIGRYNQPQHF
>TRBJ1-2|TRBV2|-|-
TGTGCCAGCAGTCTTTCCGGCTACACCTTC
CASSLSGYTF
>TRBJ2-7|TRBV7-2|-|-
TGTGCCAGCAGCTTACAGGCAAATCCCTCCTACGAGCAGTACTTC
CASSLQANPSYEQYF
>TRBJ2-7|TRBV7-2|-|-
TGTGCCAGCAGCTTAGATTCACTTACCTACGAGCAGTACTTC
CASSLDSLTYEQYF
>TRBJ2-7|TRBV2|-|-
TGTGCCAGCAGGGGGGACATGGGGGACGAGCAGTACTTC
CASRGDMGDEQYF
>TRBJ2-1|TRBV7-3|-|-
TGTGCCAGCGGGGTTCAGGGCATAAATGAGCAGTTCTTC
CASGVQGINEQFF
>TRBJ2-7|TRBV6-5|TRBD2|-
TGTGCCAGCACCCCGACTAGCGGGAGCTCCTACGAGCAGTACTTC
CASTPTSGSSYEQYF
>TRBJ1-2|TRBV5-1|-|-
TGCGCCAGCAGCCGGGAGACCAACTATGGCTACACCTTC
CASSRETNYGYTF
>TRBJ2-2|TRBV11-1|TRBD1|once
TGTGCCAGCAGCTTAAGACAGGGGGCCGGGGAGCTGTTTTTT
CASSLRQGAGELFF
>TRBJ2-5|TRBV9|-|-
TGTGCCAGCAGCAAGAGCCAGGGGCAAGAGACCCAGTACTTC
CASSKSQGQETQYF
>TRBJ2-7|TRBV19|-|few
TGTGCCAGTAGTTCCCACCAGATCCTTCCCTACGAGCAGTACTTC
CASSSHQILPYEQYF
>TRBJ1-5|TRBV18|TRBD1|-
TGTGCCAGCTCCCAGGGACAGGGATATAGCAATCAGCCCCAGCATTTT
CASSQGQGYSNQPQHF
>TRBJ2-1|TRBV7-8|-|-
TGTGCCAGCAGCTTAGGGGCTAGCCGCCTCTACAATGAGCAGTTCTTC
CASSLGASRLYNEQFF